This T cell receptor (beta chain) was identified in a study of cytomegalovirus exposure and HLA in healthy donors. This clone was picked up a small number of times. It was with 60 Vbeta and 13 Jbeta primers that the PCR ran. Repertoires were generated with immunoSEQ multiplex PCR, while TCRdb's copy carries only in-frame clones and drops some. The sample shows about 140,000 clones, roughly 78% of them seen only once. Germline assignment: CDR1 SGHTA and CDR2 FQGNSA. The junction had 10 bases not matched to a gene; V was cut back by 4 bases and J by 5 bases. The CDR3 consists of 15 residues. The sample comprised PBMCs. The chain recombines TRBV7-2 with TRBJ2-5, with 7 bases lining up with TRBD2. The receptor's source is a female donor in good health and CMV-seronegative. The CDR3 coding sequence is TGTGCCAGCAGCTCGACTAGCTCCTCCAGGGAGACCCAGTACTTC. It yields the protein CASSSTSSSRETQYF.